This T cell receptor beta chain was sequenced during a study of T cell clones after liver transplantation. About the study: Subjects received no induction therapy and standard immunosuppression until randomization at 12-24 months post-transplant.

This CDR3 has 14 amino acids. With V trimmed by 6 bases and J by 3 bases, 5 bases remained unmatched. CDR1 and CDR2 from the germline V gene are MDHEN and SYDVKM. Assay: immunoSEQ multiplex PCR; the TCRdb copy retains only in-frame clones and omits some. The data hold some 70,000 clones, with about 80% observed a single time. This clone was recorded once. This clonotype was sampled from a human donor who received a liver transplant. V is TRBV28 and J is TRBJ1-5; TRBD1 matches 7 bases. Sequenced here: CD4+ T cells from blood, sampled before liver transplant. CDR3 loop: CASRSGQINQPQHF. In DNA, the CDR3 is TGTGCCAGCAGATCGGGACAGATCAATCAGCCCCAGCATTTT.